The clone carrying this T cell receptor (beta chain) was observed many times. Antigen unknown. Unique molecular identifiers were incorporated into the prepared TCRbeta library. From the PCR reads, TCRdb called clonotypes with MiXCR, one entry per CDR3 protein. The sample shows 600,000 to 800,000 distinct CDR3 sequences, about 12% of them seen only once. The data belong to a study of T-cell reconstitution after alpha-beta-depleted transplantation in children. Findings of the study overall: Among T cells one year after transplant, newly produced cells accounted for most counts and diversity. After transplant, high TCRbeta diversity at day 60 in some patients arose from surviving recipient T cells and thymic progenitors.

The CDR3 totals 15 residues. Germline CDR1 and CDR2: SGHRS and YFSETQ. V lost 0 bases and J 0 bases, leaving 7 bases between the germline ends. The chain links TRBV5-1 to TRBJ2-1; perhaps TRBD1 as D (5 bases). The sequencing here drew on PBMCs, taken before TCRalphabeta/CD19-depleted stem cell transplant. The TCR was taken from a girl aged 2 to 9 with congenital amegakaryocytic thrombocytopenia, due to receive a stem cell transplant. The chain's CDR3 is CASSLEGISYNEQFF. Written as DNA, the CDR3 is TGCGCCAGCAGCTTGGAGGGGATCTCCTACAATGAGCAGTTCTTC.